This TCR beta chain was captured in a study of T cell responses to AZD1222 COVID-19 vaccine. The protocol was immunoSEQ multiplex PCR, while the TCRdb copy is restricted to in-frame clones and leaves out a portion. The sample contains roughly 150,000 clones, more than 70% of which appear only once. Study-wide results and caveats: No repertoire was sampled before or during the peak T cell response, only after it. The study found vaccine-associated CD4 TCRs spanning spike, dominant at 160-218 and 743-854. The study identified only 6 or 7 AZD1222 recipients as seropositive at baseline. Within unmutated variant regions lay the reported targets of nearly half of spike-specific TCRs.

Germline V gene data show CDR1 as LNHDA and CDR2 as SQIVND (reference sequence). The CDR3 has 13 amino acids. As regards this clone: Its specificity is unknown. An end of the junction does not agree with germline; a read error may underlie this.

The genes are TRBV19 and TRBJ1-2; D ambiguous. This sequence originates from an adult in good health. Source: peripheral blood, taken on day 0 of AZD1222 vaccination. CDR3 DNA sequence: TGTGCCAGTAGCATAGACTCCCTCTATGGCTACACCTTC. Encoded protein: CASSIDSLYGYTF.